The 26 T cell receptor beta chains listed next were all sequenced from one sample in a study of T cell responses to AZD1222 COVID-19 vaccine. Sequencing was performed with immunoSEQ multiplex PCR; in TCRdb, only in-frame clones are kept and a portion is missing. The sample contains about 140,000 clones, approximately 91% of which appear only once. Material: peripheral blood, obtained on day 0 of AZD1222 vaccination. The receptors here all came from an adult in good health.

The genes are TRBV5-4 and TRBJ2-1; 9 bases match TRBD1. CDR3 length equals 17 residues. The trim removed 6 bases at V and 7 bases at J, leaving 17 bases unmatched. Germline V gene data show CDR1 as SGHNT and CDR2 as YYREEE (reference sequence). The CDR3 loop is CASTKAITGTGSNEQFF. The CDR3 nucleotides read TGTGCCAGCACCAAAGCCATCACCGGGACAGGGTCGAATGAGCAGTTCTTC.

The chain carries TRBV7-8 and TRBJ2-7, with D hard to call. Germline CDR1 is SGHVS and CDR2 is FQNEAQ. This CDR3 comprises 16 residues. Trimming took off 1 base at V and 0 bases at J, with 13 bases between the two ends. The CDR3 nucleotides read TGTGCCAGCAGCTTAGTGGAGCGCTTACTCTCCTACGAGCAGTACTTC. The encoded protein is CASSLVERLLSYEQYF.

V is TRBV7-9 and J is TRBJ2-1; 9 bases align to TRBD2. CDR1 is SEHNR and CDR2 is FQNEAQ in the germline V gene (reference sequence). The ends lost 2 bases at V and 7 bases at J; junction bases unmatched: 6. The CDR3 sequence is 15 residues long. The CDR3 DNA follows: TGTGCCAGCAGCTTAATCCTAGCGGGGACGAATGAGCAGTTCTTC. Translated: CASSLILAGTNEQFF.

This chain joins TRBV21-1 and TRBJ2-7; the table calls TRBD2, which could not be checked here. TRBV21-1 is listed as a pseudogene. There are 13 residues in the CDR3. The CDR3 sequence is CASSREGKIGQYF. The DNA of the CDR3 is TGTGCCAGCAGCAGGGAGGGGAAGATCGGGCAGTACTTC.

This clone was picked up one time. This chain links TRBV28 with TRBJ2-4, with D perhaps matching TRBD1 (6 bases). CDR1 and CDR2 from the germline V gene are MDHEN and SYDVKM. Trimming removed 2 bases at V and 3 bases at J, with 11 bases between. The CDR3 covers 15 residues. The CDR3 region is CASSLGGVGKNIQYF. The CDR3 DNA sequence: TGTGCCAGCAGTTTAGGGGGCGTCGGCAAAAACATTCAGTACTTC.

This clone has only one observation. The CDR3 is CASSLDRKQYF. CDR3 nucleotide sequence: TGTGCCAGCAGCTTGGACAGGAAGCAGTACTTC. V usage is TRBV5-6 and J usage is TRBJ2-7, with D possibly matching TRBD1 (5 bases). Germline V gives CDR1 SGHDT, CDR2 YYEEEE. V lost 0 bases and J 8 bases, leaving 6 bases between the germline ends. The CDR3 length is 11 residues. Drawing the rest from reference TRBV5-6 and TRBJ2-7, the complete variable domain is DAGVTQSPTHLIKTRGQQVTLRCSPKSGHDTVSWYQQALGQGPQFIFQYYEEEERQRGNFPDRFSGHQFPNYSSELNVNALLLGDSALYLCASSLDRKQYFGPGTRLTVT.

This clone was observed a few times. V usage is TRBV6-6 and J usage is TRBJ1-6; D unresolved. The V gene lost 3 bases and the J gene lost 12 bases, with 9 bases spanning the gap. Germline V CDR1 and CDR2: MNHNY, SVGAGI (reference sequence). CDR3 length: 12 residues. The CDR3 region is CASSYEDLPLHF. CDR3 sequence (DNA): TGTGCCAGCAGTTATGAGGACTTACCCCTCCACTTT.

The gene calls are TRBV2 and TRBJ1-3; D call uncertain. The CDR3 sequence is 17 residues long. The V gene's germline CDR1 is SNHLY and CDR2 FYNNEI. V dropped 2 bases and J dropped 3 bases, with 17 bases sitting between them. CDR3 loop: CASSERGGPQLGNTIYF. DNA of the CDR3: TGTGCCAGCAGTGAACGTGGTGGGCCGCAACTTGGAAACACCATATATTTT. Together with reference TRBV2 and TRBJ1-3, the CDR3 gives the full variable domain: EPEVTQTPSHQVTQMGQEVILRCVPISNHLYFYWYRQILGQKVEFLVSFYNNEISEKSEIFDDQFSVERPDGSNFTLKIRSTKLEDSAMYFCASSERGGPQLGNTIYFGEGSWLTVV.

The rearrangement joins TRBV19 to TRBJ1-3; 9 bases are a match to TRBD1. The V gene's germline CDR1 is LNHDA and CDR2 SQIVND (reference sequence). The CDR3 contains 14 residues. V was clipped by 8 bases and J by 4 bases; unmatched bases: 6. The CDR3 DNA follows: TGTGCCAGTGCCAACAGGGGGCTAGGAAACACCATATATTTT. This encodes CASANRGLGNTIYF.

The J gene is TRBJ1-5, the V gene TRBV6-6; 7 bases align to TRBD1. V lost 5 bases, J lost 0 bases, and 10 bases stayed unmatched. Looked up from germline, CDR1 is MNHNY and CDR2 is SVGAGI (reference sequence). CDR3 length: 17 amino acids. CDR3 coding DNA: TGTGCCAGCAGTGGATCTGGGACAGTGAATAGCAATCAGCCCCAGCATTTT. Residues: CASSGSGTVNSNQPQHF.

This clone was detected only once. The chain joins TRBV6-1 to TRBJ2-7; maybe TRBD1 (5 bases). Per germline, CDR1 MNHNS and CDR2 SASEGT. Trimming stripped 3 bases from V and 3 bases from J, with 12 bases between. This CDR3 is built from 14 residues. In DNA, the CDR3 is TGTGCCAGCAGTGACACACCTGACAGCTACGAGCAGTACTTC. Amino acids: CASSDTPDSYEQYF.

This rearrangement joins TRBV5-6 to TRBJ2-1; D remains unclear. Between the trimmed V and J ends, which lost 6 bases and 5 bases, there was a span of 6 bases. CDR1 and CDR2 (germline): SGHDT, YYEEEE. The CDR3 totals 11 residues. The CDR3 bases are TGTGCCAGCAATAGAAACAATGAGCAGTTCTTC. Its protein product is CASNRNNEQFF.

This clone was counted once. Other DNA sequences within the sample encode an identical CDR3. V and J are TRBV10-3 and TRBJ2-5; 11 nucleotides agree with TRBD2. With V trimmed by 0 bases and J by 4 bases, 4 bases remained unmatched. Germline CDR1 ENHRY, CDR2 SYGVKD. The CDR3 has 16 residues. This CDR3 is CAISESGLAGGETQYF. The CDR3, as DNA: TGTGCCATCAGTGAGTCGGGGCTAGCGGGAGGAGAGACCCAGTACTTC.

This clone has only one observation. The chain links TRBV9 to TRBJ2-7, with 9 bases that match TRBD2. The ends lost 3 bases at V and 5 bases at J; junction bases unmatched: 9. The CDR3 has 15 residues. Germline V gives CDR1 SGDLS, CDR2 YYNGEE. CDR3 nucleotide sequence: TGTGCCAGCAGCGCAGCAGGGACTAGCATCGACGAGCAGTACTTC. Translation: CASSAAGTSIDEQYF. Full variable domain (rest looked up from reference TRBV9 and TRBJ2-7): DSGVTQTPKHLITATGQRVTLRCSPRSGDLSVYWYQQSLDQGLQFLIQYYNGEERAKGNILERFSAQQFPDLHSELNLSSLELGDSALYFCASSAAGTSIDEQYFGPGTRLTVT.

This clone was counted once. CDR3 sequence (DNA): TGTGCCACCAGTGACGCAGGGGGCTCAACTAGCGGGGGGACGAGCACAGATACGCAGTATTTT. Translation gives CATSDAGGSTSGGTSTDTQYF. The chain links TRBV24-1 to TRBJ2-3; 12 nucleotides line up with TRBD2. J gave up 0 bases and V 4 bases, and 16 bases lay outside the gene matches. The CDR3 contains 21 residues. Germline CDR1 reads KGHDR; CDR2 reads SFDVKD.

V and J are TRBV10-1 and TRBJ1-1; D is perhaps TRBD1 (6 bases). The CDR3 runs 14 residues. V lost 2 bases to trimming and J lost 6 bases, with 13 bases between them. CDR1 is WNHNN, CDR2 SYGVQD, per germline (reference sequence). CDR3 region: CASSEIGRGSEAFF. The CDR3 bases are TGCGCCAGCAGTGAGATTGGCAGGGGATCTGAAGCTTTCTTT.

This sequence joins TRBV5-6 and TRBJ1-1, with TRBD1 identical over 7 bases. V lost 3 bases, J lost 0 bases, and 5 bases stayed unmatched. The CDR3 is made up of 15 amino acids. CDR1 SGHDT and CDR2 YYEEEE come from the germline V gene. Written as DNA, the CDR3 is TGTGCCAGCAGCTGGCGGGACAGCTTGAACACTGAAGCTTTCTTT. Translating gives CASSWRDSLNTEAFF.

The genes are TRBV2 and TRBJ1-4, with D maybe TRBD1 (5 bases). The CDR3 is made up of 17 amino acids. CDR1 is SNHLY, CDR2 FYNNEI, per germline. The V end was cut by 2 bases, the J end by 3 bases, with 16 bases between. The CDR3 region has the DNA TGTGCCAGCAGTGAATTGGGCCCCGCGGGGGCTAATGAAAAACTGTTTTTT. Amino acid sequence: CASSELGPAGANEKLFF.

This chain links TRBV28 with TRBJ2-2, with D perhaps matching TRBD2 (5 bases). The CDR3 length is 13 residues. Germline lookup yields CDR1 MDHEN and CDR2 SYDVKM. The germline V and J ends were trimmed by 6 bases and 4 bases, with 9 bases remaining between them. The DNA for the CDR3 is TGTGCCAGCAGCCCGCGGGCCACCGGGGAGCTGTTTTTT. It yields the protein CASSPRATGELFF.

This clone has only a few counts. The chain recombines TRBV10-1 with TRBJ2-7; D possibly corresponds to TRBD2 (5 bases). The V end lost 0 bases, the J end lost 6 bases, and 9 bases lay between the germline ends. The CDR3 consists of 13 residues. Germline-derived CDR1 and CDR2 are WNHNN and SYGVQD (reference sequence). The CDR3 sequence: CASSESFAGEQYF. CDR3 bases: TGCGCCAGCAGTGAGTCGTTCGCGGGCGAGCAGTACTTC.

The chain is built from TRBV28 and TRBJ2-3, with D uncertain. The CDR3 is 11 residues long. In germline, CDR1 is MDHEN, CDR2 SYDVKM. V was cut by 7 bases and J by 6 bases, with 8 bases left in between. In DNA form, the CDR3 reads TGTGCCAGCAAGTGGGTGGATACGCAGTATTTT. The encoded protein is CASKWVDTQYF.

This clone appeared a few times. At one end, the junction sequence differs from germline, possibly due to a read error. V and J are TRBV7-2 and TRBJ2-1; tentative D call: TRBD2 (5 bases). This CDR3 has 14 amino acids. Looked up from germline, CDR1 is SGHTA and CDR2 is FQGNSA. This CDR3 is CASSVPGLPNQQFF. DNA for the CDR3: TGTGCCAGCAGCGTACCAGGACTCCCCAATCAGCAGTTCTTC.

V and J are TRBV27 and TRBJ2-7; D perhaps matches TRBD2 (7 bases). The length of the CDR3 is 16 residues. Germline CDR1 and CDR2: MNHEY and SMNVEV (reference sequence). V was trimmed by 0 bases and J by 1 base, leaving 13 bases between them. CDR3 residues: CASSLSGGGQSYEQYF. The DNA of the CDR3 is TGTGCCAGCAGTTTATCGGGGGGGGGACAATCCTACGAGCAGTACTTC.

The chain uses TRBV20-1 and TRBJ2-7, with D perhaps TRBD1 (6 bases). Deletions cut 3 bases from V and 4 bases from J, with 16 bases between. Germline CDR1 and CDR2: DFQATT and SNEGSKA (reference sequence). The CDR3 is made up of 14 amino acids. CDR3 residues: CSASKRGTPYEQYF. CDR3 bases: TGCAGTGCTAGTAAGAGGGGGACCCCTTACGAGCAGTACTTC.

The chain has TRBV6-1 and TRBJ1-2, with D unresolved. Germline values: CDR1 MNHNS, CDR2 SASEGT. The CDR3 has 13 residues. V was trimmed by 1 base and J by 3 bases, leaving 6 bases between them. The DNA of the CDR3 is TGTGCCAGCAGTGAAGGCCGCGACTATGGCTACACCTTC. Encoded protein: CASSEGRDYGYTF.

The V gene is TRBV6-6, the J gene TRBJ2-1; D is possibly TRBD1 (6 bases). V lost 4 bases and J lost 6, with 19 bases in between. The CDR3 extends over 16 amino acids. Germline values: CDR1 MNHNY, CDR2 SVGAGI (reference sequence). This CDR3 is CASSSQGSRFPNEQFF. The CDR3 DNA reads TGTGCCAGCAGTTCCCAGGGGTCCCGATTCCCCAATGAGCAGTTCTTC.